Shown below are 18 T cell receptor beta chains from a single sample sequenced in a study of cytomegalovirus exposure and HLA in healthy donors. Primers: 60 Vbeta forward and 13 Jbeta reverse. Some clones are missing from TCRdb's copy, which holds only in-frame ones; the method was immunoSEQ multiplex PCR. The table has under 200,000 clones, roughly 80% seen once. Sequencing was carried out using PBMCs. The receptors were gathered from a man aged 50 or older in good health and CMV-seronegative.

The chain recombines TRBV20-1 with TRBJ1-2, with 7 bases lining up with TRBD1. This CDR3 has 11 residues. Trimming cost V 4 bases and J 7 bases; bases outside gene matches: 3. The germline V gene has CDR1 DFQATT and CDR2 SNEGSKA (reference sequence). CDR3 residues: CSATTGAGYTF. CDR3 DNA: TGCAGTGCTACCACAGGGGCTGGCTACACCTTC.

J is TRBJ2-3 and V is TRBV7-3; 8 bases are a match to TRBD1. The CDR3 covers 14 residues. V dropped 5 bases and J dropped 4; count of bases not matched to a gene: 5. The germline CDR1 and CDR2 sequences are SGHTA and FQGTGA. CDR3 sequence (DNA): TGTGCCAGCAGCCGTGGACAGGGCGCAGATACGCAGTATTTT. It codes for CASSRGQGADTQYF.

V gene TRBV27 combines with J gene TRBJ2-5, with 7 bases aligning to TRBD1. Gene TRBJ2-7 matches the end of the DNA better, so the J call may be wrong. CDR1 and CDR2 (germline): MNHEY, SMNVEV (reference sequence). The CDR3 spans 13 residues. CDR3 DNA: TGTGCCAGCAGTTTTCAGGGGGCCTACGAGCAGTACTTC. Translation gives CASSFQGAYEQYF.

The chain has TRBV5-1 and TRBJ1-4; D gene uncertain. Per germline, CDR1 SGHRS and CDR2 YFSETQ. Between the trimmed V and J ends, which lost 0 bases and 1 base, there was a span of 4 bases. The CDR3 is 14 amino acids. The CDR3 nucleotides are TGCGCCAGCAGCTTGGCCGGAACTAATGAAAAACTGTTTTTT. It specifies CASSLAGTNEKLFF.

The chain links TRBV30 to TRBJ2-3; TRBD2 aligns across 9 bases. Losses at the gene ends were 3 bases for V and 2 bases for J; bases not matched to a gene: 3. Germline loops: CDR1 GTSNPN, CDR2 SVGIG (reference sequence). CDR3 length equals 14 residues. The CDR3 reads CAWRSSGATDTQYF. CDR3 in DNA: TGTGCCTGGAGGTCTAGCGGGGCCACAGATACGCAGTATTTT.

The genes are TRBV7-6 and TRBJ1-1; D may be TRBD1 (5 bases). This CDR3 spans 13 amino acids. The germline V and J ends were trimmed by 5 bases and 5 bases, with 12 bases remaining between them. Germline-derived CDR1 and CDR2 are SGHVS and FNYEAQ. The CDR3 loop reads CASSPGQGTEAFF. The CDR3 DNA reads as TGTGCCAGCAGCCCCGGCCAGGGAACTGAAGCTTTCTTT.

V and J are TRBV7-9 and TRBJ1-5; D unclear. Trimming left V 5 bases short and J 0 bases short, with 14 bases between. Germline V gene lookup returns CDR1 SEHNR and CDR2 FQNEAQ (reference sequence). This CDR3 is built from 16 residues. Written as DNA, the CDR3 is TGTGCCAGCAGCCGAGACTGGAGCGATAGCAATCAGCCCCAGCATTTT. This gives the protein CASSRDWSDSNQPQHF.

The V and J genes are TRBV7-8 and TRBJ2-4; 7 bases agree with TRBD2. Per the germline V gene, CDR1 is SGHVS and CDR2 is FQNEAQ. Trimming took 2 bases from V and 0 from J; bases not matched to a gene: 7. This CDR3 is built from 17 residues. The CDR3 protein is CASSLREGGLAKNIQYF. The CDR3 DNA follows: TGTGCCAGCAGCTTAAGGGAGGGAGGGCTAGCCAAAAACATTCAGTACTTC.

The V gene is TRBV19, the J gene TRBJ2-7, with 15 bases identical to TRBD2. From germline, CDR1 is LNHDA and CDR2 SQIVND (reference sequence). The CDR3 covers 15 residues. V was clipped by 9 bases and J by 1 base; unmatched bases: 4. The CDR3 DNA is TGTGCCAGCGGGACTAGCGGGGGGCAATCCTACGAGCAGTACTTC. As protein: CASGTSGGQSYEQYF.

The table lists this clone with a count of one. The J gene is TRBJ2-3, the V gene TRBV7-2; the D gene is possibly TRBD1 (6 bases). Germline assignment: CDR1 SGHTA and CDR2 FQGNSA. The CDR3 totals 14 residues. Trimming took off 4 bases at V and 8 bases at J, with 16 bases between the two ends. The CDR3 sequence: CASSSWGHTLTQYF. The CDR3 DNA reads as TGTGCCAGCAGCTCCTGGGGACACACACTTACGCAGTATTTT.

The rearrangement links TRBV5-1 to TRBJ2-3; 8 nucleotides line up with TRBD1. Germline CDR1 reads SGHRS; CDR2 reads YFSETQ. The CDR3 extends over 15 amino acids. J was trimmed by 3 bases and V by 1 base; bases with no gene match: 4. The CDR3 DNA sequence: TGCGCCAGCAGCTTGCAGGGGGCGCAGACAGATACGCAGTATTTT. Translated: CASSLQGAQTDTQYF.

Notes on this clone: Other DNA variants within this sample encode the same CDR3. J is TRBJ1-3 and V is TRBV9; D gene uncertain. The CDR3 is 15 amino acids. Per the germline V gene, CDR1 is SGDLS and CDR2 is YYNGEE. V lost 0 bases to trimming and J lost 2 bases, with 9 bases between them. The CDR3: CASSVEGGPGNTIYF. In nucleotides, the CDR3 is TGTGCCAGCAGCGTAGAAGGAGGGCCTGGAAACACCATATATTTT. Full variable domain (outside the CDR3, taken from reference TRBV9 and TRBJ1-3): DSGVTQTPKHLITATGQRVTLRCSPRSGDLSVYWYQQSLDQGLQFLIQYYNGEERAKGNILERFSAQQFPDLHSELNLSSLELGDSALYFCASSVEGGPGNTIYFGEGSWLTVV.

The chain recombines TRBV7-2 with TRBJ2-7, with D maybe TRBD1 (6 bases). Germline loops: CDR1 SGHTA, CDR2 FQGNSA. The germline V and J ends were trimmed by 7 bases and 2 bases, with 15 bases remaining between them. The CDR3 sequence is 14 residues long. The CDR3 sequence: CASNAPTGPYEQYF. CDR3 in DNA: TGTGCCAGCAACGCCCCGACAGGTCCCTACGAGCAGTACTTC.

This chain links TRBV29-1 with TRBJ1-2; TRBD1 agrees at 7 bases. The CDR3 is 13 residues long. V lost 0 bases to trimming and J lost 8 bases; unmatched junction nucleotides: 6. Germline values: CDR1 SQVTM, CDR2 ANQGSEA. The CDR3 DNA follows: TGCAGCGTTGAAGATCACAGGGGCGGAGGCTACACCTTC. The encoded protein is CSVEDHRGGGYTF.

V usage is TRBV4-3 and J usage is TRBJ2-1; 10 positions agree with TRBD2. This CDR3 spans 18 amino acids. Trimming took 4 bases from V and 0 from J; bases not matched to a gene: 9. CDR1 LGHNA and CDR2 YSLEER come from the germline V gene. Here the CDR3 reads CASSRQAASGGSYNEQFF. In DNA form, the CDR3 reads TGCGCCAGCAGCCGCCAAGCGGCTAGCGGGGGCTCCTACAATGAGCAGTTCTTC.

The chain employs TRBV4-1 and TRBJ2-7; 7 bases match TRBD2. Germline V gene data show CDR1 as MGHRA and CDR2 as YSYEKL. With 1 base clipped from V and 3 bases from J, the junction kept 6 bases outside the gene matches. The CDR3 covers 15 residues. CDR3 residues: CASSQGEGTNYEQYF. CDR3 nucleotides: TGCGCCAGCAGCCAAGGCGAGGGGACTAACTACGAGCAGTACTTC.

The chain carries TRBV6-1 and TRBJ2-1, with a weak D call TRBD1 (6 bases). Germline-derived CDR1 and CDR2 are MNHNS and SASEGT. The CDR3 spans 13 residues. The V end was cut by 6 bases, the J end by 4 bases, with 10 bases between. CDR3 in amino acids: CASSQDRYNEQFF. Here the CDR3 DNA reads TGTGCCAGCAGCCAGGACAGATACAATGAGCAGTTCTTC.

In this sample, this clone turned up once. This sequence joins TRBV7-8 and TRBJ1-2; the D gene is possibly TRBD1 (5 bases). Germline V CDR1 and CDR2: SGHVS, FQNEAQ. The CDR3 runs 13 residues. V lost 1 base and J lost 13, with 16 bases in between. The CDR3 reads CASSLDGGRPSTF. CDR3 nucleotides: TGTGCCAGCAGCTTAGACGGGGGTCGGCCCTCCACCTTC. The whole variable domain, filled in from reference TRBV7-8 and TRBJ1-2, reads GAGVSQSPRYKVAKRGQDVALRCDPISGHVSLFWYQQALGQGPEFLTYFQNEAQLDKSGLPSDRFFAERPEGSVSTLKIQRTQQEDSAVYLCASSLDGGRPSTFGSGTRLTVV.